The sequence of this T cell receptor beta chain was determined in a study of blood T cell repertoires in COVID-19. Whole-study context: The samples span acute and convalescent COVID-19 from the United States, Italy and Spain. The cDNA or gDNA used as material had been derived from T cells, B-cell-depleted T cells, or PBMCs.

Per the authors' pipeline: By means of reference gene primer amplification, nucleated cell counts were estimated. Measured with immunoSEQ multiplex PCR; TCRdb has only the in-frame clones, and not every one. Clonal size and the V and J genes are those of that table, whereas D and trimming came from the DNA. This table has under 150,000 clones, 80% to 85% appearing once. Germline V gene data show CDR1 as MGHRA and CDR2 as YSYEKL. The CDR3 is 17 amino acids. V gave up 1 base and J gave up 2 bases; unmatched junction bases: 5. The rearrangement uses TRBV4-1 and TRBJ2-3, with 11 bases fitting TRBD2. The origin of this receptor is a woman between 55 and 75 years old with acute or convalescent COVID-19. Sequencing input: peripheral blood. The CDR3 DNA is TGCGCCAGCAGCCAAGGGAATAGCGGGAGGGCCACAGATACGCAGTATTTT. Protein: CASSQGNSGRATDTQYF.